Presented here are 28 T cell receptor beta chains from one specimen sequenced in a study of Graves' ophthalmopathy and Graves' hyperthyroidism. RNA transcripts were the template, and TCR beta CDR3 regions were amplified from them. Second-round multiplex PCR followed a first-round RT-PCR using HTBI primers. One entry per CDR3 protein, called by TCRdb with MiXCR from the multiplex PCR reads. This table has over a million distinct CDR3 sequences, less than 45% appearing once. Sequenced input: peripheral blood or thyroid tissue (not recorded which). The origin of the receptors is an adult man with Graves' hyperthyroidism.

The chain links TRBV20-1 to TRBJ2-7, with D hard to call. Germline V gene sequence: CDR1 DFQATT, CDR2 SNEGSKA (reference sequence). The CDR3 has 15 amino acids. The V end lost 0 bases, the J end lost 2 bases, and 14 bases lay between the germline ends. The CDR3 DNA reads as TGCAGTGCTAGAGATGTAAGCAGGCCCACCTACGAGCAGTACTTC. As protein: CSARDVSRPTYEQYF.

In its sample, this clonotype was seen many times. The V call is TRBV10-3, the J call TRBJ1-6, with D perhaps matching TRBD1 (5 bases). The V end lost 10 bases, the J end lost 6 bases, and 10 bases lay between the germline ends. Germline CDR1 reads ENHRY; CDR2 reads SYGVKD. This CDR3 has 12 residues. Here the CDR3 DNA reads TGTGCCACCAGGGTGACTAATTCACCCCTCCACTTT. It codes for CATRVTNSPLHF.

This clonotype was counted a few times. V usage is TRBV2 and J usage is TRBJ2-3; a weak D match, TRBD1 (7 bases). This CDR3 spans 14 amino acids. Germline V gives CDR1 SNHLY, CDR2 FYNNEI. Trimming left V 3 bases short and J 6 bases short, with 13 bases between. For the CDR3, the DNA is TGTGCCAGCAGTGAGCGACAGGGAGGCGATACGCAGTATTTT. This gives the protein CASSERQGGDTQYF.

The CDR3 region has the DNA TGCAGCGTTGTCCCGGACAGGCAATACACAGATACGCAGTATTTT. This translates into CSVVPDRQYTDTQYF. The genes are TRBV29-1 and TRBJ2-3; TRBD1 matches at 7 bases. The CDR3 loop spans 15 amino acids. The germline CDR1 and CDR2 sequences are SQVTM and ANQGSEA. V gave up 4 bases and J gave up 2 bases; unmatched junction bases: 9.

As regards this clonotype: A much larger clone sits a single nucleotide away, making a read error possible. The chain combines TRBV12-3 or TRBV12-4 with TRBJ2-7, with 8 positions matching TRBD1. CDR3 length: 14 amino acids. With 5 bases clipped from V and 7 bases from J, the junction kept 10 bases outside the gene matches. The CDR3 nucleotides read TGTGCCAGCAGTCCCCAGGACAGGGACAGTGAGCAGTACTTC. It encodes CASSPQDRDSEQYF.

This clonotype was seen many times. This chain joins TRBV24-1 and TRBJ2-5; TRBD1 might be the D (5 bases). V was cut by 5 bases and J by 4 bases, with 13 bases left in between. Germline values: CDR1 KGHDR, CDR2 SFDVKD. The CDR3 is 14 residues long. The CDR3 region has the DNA TGTGCCACCAGTGCTCGGCAGGGTGGAGAGACCCAGTACTTC. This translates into CATSARQGGETQYF.

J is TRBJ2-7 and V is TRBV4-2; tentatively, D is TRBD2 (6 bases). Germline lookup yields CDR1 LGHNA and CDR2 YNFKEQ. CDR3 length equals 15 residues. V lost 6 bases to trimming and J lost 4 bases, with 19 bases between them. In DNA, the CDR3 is TGTGCCAGCAGGGCCGGGACGGCGGGATTATACGAGCAGTACTTC. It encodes CASRAGTAGLYEQYF.

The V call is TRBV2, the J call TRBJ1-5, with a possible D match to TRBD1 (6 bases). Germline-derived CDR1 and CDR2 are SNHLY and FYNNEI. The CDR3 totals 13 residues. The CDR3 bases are TGTGCGGCAGACAGGACTAGCAATCAGCCCCAGCATTTT. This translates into CAADRTSNQPQHF.

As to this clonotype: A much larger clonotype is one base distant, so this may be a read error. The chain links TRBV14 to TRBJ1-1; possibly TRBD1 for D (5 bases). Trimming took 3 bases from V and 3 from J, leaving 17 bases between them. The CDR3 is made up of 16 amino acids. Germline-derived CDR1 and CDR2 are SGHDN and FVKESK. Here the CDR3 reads CASSHVLGRGDTEAFF. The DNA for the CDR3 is TGTGCCAGCAGCCACGTCCTTGGTCGGGGCGACACTGAAGCTTTCTTT.

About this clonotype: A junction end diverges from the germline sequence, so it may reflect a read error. CDR3 protein: CAVSDYGVGEKLFF. The CDR3 coding sequence is TGTGCCGTCAGTGACTATGGGGTAGGGGAAAAACTGTTTTTT. The chain has TRBV10-3 and TRBJ1-4; D unresolved. CDR1 and CDR2 from the germline V gene are ENHRY and SYGVKD. The CDR3 is 14 amino acids.

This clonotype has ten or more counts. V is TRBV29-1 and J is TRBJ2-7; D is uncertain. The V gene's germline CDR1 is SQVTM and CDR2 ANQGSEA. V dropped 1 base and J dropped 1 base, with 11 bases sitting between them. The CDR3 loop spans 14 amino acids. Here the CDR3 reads CSVEAGVKSYEQYF. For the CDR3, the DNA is TGCAGCGTTGAAGCTGGGGTAAAATCCTACGAGCAGTACTTC.

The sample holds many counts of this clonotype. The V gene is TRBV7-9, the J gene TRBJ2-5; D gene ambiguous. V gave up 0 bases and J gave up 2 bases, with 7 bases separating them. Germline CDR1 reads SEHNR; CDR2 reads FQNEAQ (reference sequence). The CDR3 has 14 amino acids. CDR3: CASSLAVDQETQYF. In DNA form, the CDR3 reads TGTGCCAGCAGCTTAGCCGTGGATCAAGAGACCCAGTACTTC.

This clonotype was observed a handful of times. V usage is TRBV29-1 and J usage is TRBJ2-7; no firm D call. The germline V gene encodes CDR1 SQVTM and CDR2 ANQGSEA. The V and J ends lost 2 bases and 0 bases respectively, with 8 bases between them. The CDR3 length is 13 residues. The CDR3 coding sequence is TGCAGCGTTGAAATTTACGGCTCCTACGAGCAGTACTTC. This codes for CSVEIYGSYEQYF.

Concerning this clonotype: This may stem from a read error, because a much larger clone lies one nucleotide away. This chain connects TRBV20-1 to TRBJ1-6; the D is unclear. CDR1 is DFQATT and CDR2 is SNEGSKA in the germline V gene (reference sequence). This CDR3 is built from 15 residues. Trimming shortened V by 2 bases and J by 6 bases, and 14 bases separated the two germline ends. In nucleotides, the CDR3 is TGCAGTGCTAGACCCCTGGCAGGTGCTAATTCACCCCTCCACTTT. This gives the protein CSARPLAGANSPLHF.

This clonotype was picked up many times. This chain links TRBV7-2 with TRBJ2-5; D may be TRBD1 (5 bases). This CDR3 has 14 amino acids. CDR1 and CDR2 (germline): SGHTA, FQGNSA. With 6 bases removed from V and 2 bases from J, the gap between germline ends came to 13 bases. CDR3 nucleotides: TGTGCCAGCAGATTACAGGTGCAGCAAGAGACCCAGTACTTC. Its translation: CASRLQVQQETQYF.

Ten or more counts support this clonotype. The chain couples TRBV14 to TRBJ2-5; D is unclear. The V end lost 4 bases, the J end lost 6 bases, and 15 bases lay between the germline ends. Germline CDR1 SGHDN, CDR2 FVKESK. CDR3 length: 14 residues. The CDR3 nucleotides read TGTGCCAGCAGCCGAGTCGTTGGCTGGAAGACCCAGTACTTC. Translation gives CASSRVVGWKTQYF. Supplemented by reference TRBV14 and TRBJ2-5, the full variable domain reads EAGVTQFPSHSVIEKGQTVTLRCDPISGHDNLYWYRRVMGKEIKFLLHFVKESKQDESGMPNNRFLAERTGGTYSTLKVQPAELEDSGVYFCASSRVVGWKTQYFGPGTRLLVL.

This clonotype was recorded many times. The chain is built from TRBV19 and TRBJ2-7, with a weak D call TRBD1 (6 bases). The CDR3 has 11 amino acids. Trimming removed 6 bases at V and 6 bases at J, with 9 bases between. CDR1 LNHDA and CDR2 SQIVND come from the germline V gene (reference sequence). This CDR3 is CASRQGSEQYF. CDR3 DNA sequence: TGTGCCAGTAGACAGGGTTCCGAGCAGTACTTC.

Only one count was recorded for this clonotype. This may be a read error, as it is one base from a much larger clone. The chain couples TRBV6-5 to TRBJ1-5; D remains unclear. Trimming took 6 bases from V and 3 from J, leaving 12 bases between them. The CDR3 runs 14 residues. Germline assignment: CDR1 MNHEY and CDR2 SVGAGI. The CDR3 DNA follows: TGTGCCAGCAGCCAGGCCAGAATCAATCAGCCCCAGCATTTT. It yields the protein CASSQARINQPQHF.

CDR3 coding DNA: TGCAGCGCACGGACAGGGGAGGTTGGCTACACCTTC. This sequence encodes CSARTGEVGYTF. The rearrangement joins TRBV29-1 to TRBJ1-2; TRBD1 matches 9 bases. The CDR3 extends over 12 amino acids. Per the germline V gene, CDR1 is SQVTM and CDR2 is ANQGSEA. The junction had 7 bases not matched to a gene; V was cut back by 7 bases and J by 7 bases.

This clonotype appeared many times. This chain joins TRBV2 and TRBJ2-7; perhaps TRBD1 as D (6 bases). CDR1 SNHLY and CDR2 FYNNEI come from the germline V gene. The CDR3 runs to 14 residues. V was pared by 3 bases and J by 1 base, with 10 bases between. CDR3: CASSEQGMSYEQYF. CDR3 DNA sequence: TGTGCCAGCAGTGAGCAGGGGATGTCCTACGAGCAGTACTTC.

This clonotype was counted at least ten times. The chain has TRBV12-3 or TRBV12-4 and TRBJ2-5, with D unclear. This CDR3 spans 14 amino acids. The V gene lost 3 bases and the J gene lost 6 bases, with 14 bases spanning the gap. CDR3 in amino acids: CASSFQGIMKTQYF. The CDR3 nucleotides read TGTGCCAGCAGTTTTCAAGGGATCATGAAGACCCAGTACTTC.

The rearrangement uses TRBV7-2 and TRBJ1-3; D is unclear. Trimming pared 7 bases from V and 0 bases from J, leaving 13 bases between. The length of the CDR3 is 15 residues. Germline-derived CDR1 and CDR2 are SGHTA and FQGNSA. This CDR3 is CASTIHLVSGNTIYF. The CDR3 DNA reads TGTGCCAGCACCATTCACTTGGTCTCTGGAAACACCATATATTTT.

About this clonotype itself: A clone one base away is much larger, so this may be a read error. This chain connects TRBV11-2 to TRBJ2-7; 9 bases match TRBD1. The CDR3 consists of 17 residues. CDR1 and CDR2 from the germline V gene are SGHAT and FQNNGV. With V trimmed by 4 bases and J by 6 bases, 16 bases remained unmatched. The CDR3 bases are TGTGCCAGCAGCTCACCCTTACTCCGGGACAGGGAACGCGAGCAGTACTTC. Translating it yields CASSSPLLRDREREQYF.

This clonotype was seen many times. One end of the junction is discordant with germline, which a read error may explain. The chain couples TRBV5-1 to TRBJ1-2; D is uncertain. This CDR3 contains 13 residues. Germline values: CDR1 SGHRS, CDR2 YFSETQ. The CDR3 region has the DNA TGTGCCAGCAGCTCTGGACCTAACTATGGCTACACCTTC. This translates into CASSSGPNYGYTF.

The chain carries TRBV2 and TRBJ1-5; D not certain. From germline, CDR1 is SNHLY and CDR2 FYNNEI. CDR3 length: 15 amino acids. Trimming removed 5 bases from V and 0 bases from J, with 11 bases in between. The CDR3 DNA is TGTGCCAGCAGTAAGACAAGAATTAGCAATCAGCCCCAGCATTTT. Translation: CASSKTRISNQPQHF.

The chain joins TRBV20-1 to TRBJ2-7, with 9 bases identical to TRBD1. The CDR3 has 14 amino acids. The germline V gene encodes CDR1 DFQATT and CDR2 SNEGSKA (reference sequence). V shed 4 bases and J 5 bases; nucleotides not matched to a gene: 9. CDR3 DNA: TGCAGTGCTAAAAGGACAGGGGACCTGGACGAGCAGTACTTC. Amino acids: CSAKRTGDLDEQYF.

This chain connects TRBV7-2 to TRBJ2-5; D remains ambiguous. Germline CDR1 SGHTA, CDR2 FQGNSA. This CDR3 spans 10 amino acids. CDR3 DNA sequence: TGTGCTTCAGTTCCTGGGACCCAGTACTTC. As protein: CASVPGTQYF.

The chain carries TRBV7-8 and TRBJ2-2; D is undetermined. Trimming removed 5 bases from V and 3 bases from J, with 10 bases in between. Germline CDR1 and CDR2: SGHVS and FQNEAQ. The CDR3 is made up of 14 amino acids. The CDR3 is CASSVNIYTGELFF. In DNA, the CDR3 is TGTGCCAGCAGCGTTAACATCTACACCGGGGAGCTGTTTTTT.